This TCR beta chain was obtained from a study of T cell repertoires in cytomegalovirus infection. Study details: A matching HLA type, together with CMV infection, was signaled by public TCR beta signatures. Study results and limitations: Public TCR beta family frequency separated CMV-and-HLA carriers, including in an independent cohort. It was HLA-C-restricted CMV-specific TCR beta clonotypes that dominated the response ex vivo.

The germline V and J ends were trimmed by 3 bases and 7 bases, with 7 bases remaining between them. The CDR3 sequence is 11 residues long. Per the germline V gene, CDR1 is DFQATT and CDR2 is SNEGSKA (reference sequence). Each CDR3 protein gets one entry after TCRdb re-called the reads with MiXCR. Altogether roughly 280,000 distinct CDR3 sequences are present, roughly 15% being singletons, with the ten largest covering 8.8%. Comment on this clonotype: Antigen unknown.

What was sequenced was PBMCs. The clonotype comes from a human donor in good health (CMV status not recorded). Some clones in this sample may be carry-over from other donors' samples. The rearrangement links TRBV20-1 to TRBJ2-1; D is tentatively TRBD1 or TRBD2 (5 bases each). This chain's CDR3 is CSARGVNEQFF. The CDR3 nucleotides read TGCAGTGCTAGGGGGGTGAATGAGCAGTTCTTC.